Presented here are 30 T cell receptor beta chains from one specimen sequenced in a study of cytomegalovirus exposure and HLA in healthy donors. Assay used: immunoSEQ multiplex PCR; TCRdb lists only in-frame clones, some missing. The sample contains approximately 130,000 clones, about 90% of which appear only once. Sequences were obtained from PBMCs. The receptors stem from a woman aged 18-29 years in good health and CMV-seronegative.

The chain joins TRBV11-2 to TRBJ1-1, with D hard to call. The germline V gene has CDR1 SGHAT and CDR2 FQNNGV. This CDR3 region has 14 residues. The V gene lost 5 bases and the J gene lost 2 bases, with 12 bases spanning the gap. The CDR3 nucleotides are TGTGCCAGCAGCCAAAGGCGGGTTAACACTGAAGCTTTCTTT. Protein sequence: CASSQRRVNTEAFF.

The chain is built from TRBV30 and TRBJ1-1; TRBD1 aligns across 7 bases. Germline CDR1 GTSNPN, CDR2 SVGIG (reference sequence). Trimming at V came to 8 bases and at J to 3 bases, leaving 9 bases not matched to a gene. The CDR3 is 13 amino acids. The CDR3 region is CARRDRLYTEAFF. For the CDR3, the DNA is TGTGCCCGACGGGACAGACTTTACACTGAAGCTTTCTTT.

The CDR3 reads CACYYKATSYGYTF. In DNA form, the CDR3 reads TGTGCTTGTTATTATAAAGCGACTAGCTATGGCTACACCTTC. This chain uses TRBV30 with TRBJ1-2, with D unclear. Looked up from germline, CDR1 is GTSNPN and CDR2 is SVGIG (reference sequence). The CDR3 loop spans 14 amino acids.

This clone was recorded only once. The genes are TRBV27 and TRBJ2-3; D gene ambiguous. V lost 5 bases and J 2 bases, leaving 26 bases between the germline ends. From germline, CDR1 is MNHEY and CDR2 SMNVEV (reference sequence). The CDR3 runs 19 residues. The CDR3 nucleotides read TGTGCCAGCAGTCGACCCCGCCTACAGAGAACTTCTCACACAGATACGCAGTATTTT. This sequence encodes CASSRPRLQRTSHTDTQYF.

The chain links TRBV10-1 to TRBJ1-4; TRBD1 matches 9 bases. CDR3 length: 16 amino acids. The V segment lost 8 bases and the J segment 7 bases; nucleotides outside the gene matches: 14. Germline lookup yields CDR1 WNHNN and CDR2 SYGVQD (reference sequence). Written as DNA, the CDR3 is TGCGCCAGCTTTATAATCAAGGGACAGGGAGGTGAAAAACTGTTTTTT. Its protein is CASFIIKGQGGEKLFF.

J is TRBJ1-6 and V is TRBV7-8; 7 bases are shared with TRBD1. V gave up 7 bases and J gave up 10 bases; unmatched junction bases: 10. The CDR3 length is 14 residues. Germline CDR1 SGHVS, CDR2 FQNEAQ. In DNA, the CDR3 is TGTGCCAGCAAAGGAGACAGGGTAGGCTCACCCCTCCACTTT. Residues: CASKGDRVGSPLHF.

This clone was seen a single time. This sequence joins TRBV2 and TRBJ1-1; 9 bases are a match to TRBD1. The CDR3 totals 16 residues. V lost 7 bases and J lost 1; bases outside the gene matches: 10. Germline V gene data show CDR1 as SNHLY and CDR2 as FYNNEI. The CDR3 loop is CASTRDRVFRNTEAFF. The CDR3 DNA sequence: TGTGCCAGCACCCGGGACAGGGTTTTTCGGAACACTGAAGCTTTCTTT.

This chain connects TRBV11-3 to TRBJ1-2; the match to TRBD1 covers 7 bases. The CDR3 loop spans 14 amino acids. Trimming took 5 bases from V and 3 from J; bases not matched to a gene: 6. Germline loops: CDR1 SGHNT, CDR2 YENEEA. The chain's CDR3 is CASSHTGTDYGYTF. CDR3 nucleotides: TGTGCCAGCAGCCACACAGGGACAGACTATGGCTACACCTTC.

The chain combines TRBV5-4 with TRBJ2-5, with TRBD2 matching 9 bases. This CDR3 has 16 residues. Trimming took 0 bases from V and 0 from J; bases not matched to a gene: 3. Germline CDR1 and CDR2: SGHNT and YYREEE (reference sequence). The CDR3 nucleotides read TGTGCCAGCAGCTTGGACGCGGGAGGGCACCAAGAGACCCAGTACTTC. Its translation is CASSLDAGGHQETQYF.

This chain connects TRBV7-8 to TRBJ2-1; 9 bases align to TRBD2. The CDR3 spans 15 residues. With V trimmed by 5 bases and J by 9 bases, 11 bases remained unmatched. CDR1 and CDR2 (germline): SGHVS, FQNEAQ. CDR3 DNA sequence: TGTGCCAGCAGCCCCCTCATTTCTAGCGGGACTGAGCAGTTCTTC. This translates into CASSPLISSGTEQFF.

The chain joins TRBV2 to TRBJ2-2, with a possible D match to TRBD1 (6 bases). The V gene lost 10 bases and the J gene lost 4 bases, with 13 bases spanning the gap. Germline-derived CDR1 and CDR2 are SNHLY and FYNNEI. The CDR3 consists of 13 residues. Written as DNA, the CDR3 is TGTGCCAAAGGGGGTTTTGGCACCGGGGAGCTGTTTTTT. Protein sequence: CAKGGFGTGELFF.

The chain combines TRBV2 with TRBJ1-4, with D perhaps matching TRBD1 (5 bases). The CDR3 is made up of 17 amino acids. Germline-derived CDR1 and CDR2 are SNHLY and FYNNEI. V was clipped by 8 bases and J by 7 bases, with 26 bases between them. The CDR3 DNA follows: TGTGCCAGCTGGAGTAGGGACCGAAGGACTAATGGTGAAAAACTGTTTTTT. As protein: CASWSRDRRTNGEKLFF.

V usage is TRBV18 and J usage is TRBJ2-1; D perhaps matches TRBD2 (6 bases). Germline assignment: CDR1 KGHSH and CDR2 LQKENI. The CDR3 is 13 residues long. Deletions cut 8 bases from V and 4 bases from J, with 12 bases between. This CDR3 is CASGGTSYNEQFF. CDR3 in DNA: TGTGCCAGCGGCGGGACCTCTTACAATGAGCAGTTCTTC. The full variable domain, with the rest looked up from reference TRBV18 and TRBJ2-1, is NAGVMQNPRHLVRRRGQEARLRCSPMKGHSHVYWYRQLPEEGLKFMVYLQKENIIDESGMPKERFSAEFPKEGPSILRIQQVVRGDSAAYFCASGGTSYNEQFFGPGTRLTVL.

The V call is TRBV27, the J call TRBJ2-7; TRBD1 agrees at 8 bases. The CDR3 runs to 13 residues. CDR1 is MNHEY and CDR2 is SMNVEV in the germline V gene (reference sequence). V gave up 7 bases and J gave up 3 bases; unmatched junction bases: 5. CDR3 protein: CASKTGAHYEQYF. In DNA form, the CDR3 reads TGTGCCAGCAAGACAGGGGCCCACTACGAGCAGTACTTC.

This rearrangement joins TRBV5-1 to TRBJ1-4, with 9 positions matching TRBD1. The CDR3 consists of 18 residues. Germline CDR1 and CDR2: SGHRS and YFSETQ. Losses at the gene ends were 2 bases for V and 6 bases for J; bases not matched to a gene: 14. The CDR3 sequence: CASSLDTGGARMYEKLFF. The CDR3 DNA reads as TGCGCCAGCAGCTTAGACACAGGGGGCGCGAGGATGTATGAAAAACTGTTTTTT. Complete variable domain (other parts from reference TRBV5-1 and TRBJ1-4): KAGVTQTPRYLIKTRGQQVTLSCSPISGHRSVSWYQQTPGQGLQFLFEYFSETQRNKGNFPGRFSGRQFSNSRSEMNVSTLELGDSALYLCASSLDTGGARMYEKLFFGSGTQLSVL.

The chain couples TRBV6-5 to TRBJ1-2; D gene uncertain. Trimming took off 10 bases at V and 8 bases at J, with 26 bases between the two ends. Germline V lookup: CDR1 MNHEY, CDR2 SVGAGI. The CDR3 runs 15 residues. CDR3 sequence reads: CANEFLGVGSYGYTF. The DNA for the CDR3 is TGTGCCAACGAGTTCCTGGGCGTCGGGAGTTACGGCTACACCTTC.

This chain joins TRBV2 and TRBJ1-5, with D possibly matching TRBD1 (5 bases). Germline assignment: CDR1 SNHLY and CDR2 FYNNEI. V was cut by 7 bases and J by 6 bases, with 13 bases left in between. The CDR3 covers 13 residues. The CDR3 bases are TGTGCCAGCAACCAGGGTTTGGGTCAGCCCCAGCATTTT. Protein: CASNQGLGQPQHF. The whole variable domain, remainder taken from reference TRBV2 and TRBJ1-5, is EPEVTQTPSHQVTQMGQEVILRCVPISNHLYFYWYRQILGQKVEFLVSFYNNEISEKSEIFDDQFSVERPDGSNFTLKIRSTKLEDSAMYFCASNQGLGQPQHFGDGTRLSIL.

This clone was counted a few times. The genes are TRBV6-5 and TRBJ1-1, with D possibly matching TRBD1 (5 bases). The CDR3 is 13 residues long. Looked up from germline, CDR1 is MNHEY and CDR2 is SVGAGI. With 2 bases removed from V and 3 bases from J, the gap between germline ends came to 7 bases. CDR3 in DNA: TGTGCCAGCAGTTACGGACATTACACTGAAGCTTTCTTT. This sequence encodes CASSYGHYTEAFF.

This chain connects TRBV2 to TRBJ2-5; TRBD2 might be the D (5 bases). Per the germline V gene, CDR1 is SNHLY and CDR2 is FYNNEI. The CDR3 length is 14 residues. With 4 bases removed from V and 5 bases from J, the gap between germline ends came to 14 bases. CDR3 sequence (DNA): TGTGCCAGCAGTGGGGTTAGCGAATTCGAGACCCAGTACTTC. Translation: CASSGVSEFETQYF.

V and J are TRBV7-3 and TRBJ2-3; 7 bases are a match to TRBD2. The CDR3 is 14 amino acids. After removal of 5 bases from V and 0 bases from J, the junction contained 2 bases not matched to a gene. CDR1 is SGHTA and CDR2 is FQGTGA in the germline V gene. The CDR3 DNA reads TGTGCCAGCAGCGTTAGCGGGAGCACAGATACGCAGTATTTT. It yields the protein CASSVSGSTDTQYF.

The rearrangement uses TRBV28 and TRBJ1-2; D remains unclear. Germline V gene lookup returns CDR1 MDHEN and CDR2 SYDVKM. V lost 7 bases and J lost 8, with 14 bases in between. This CDR3 region has 12 residues. This CDR3 is CASTPRGYGYTF. CDR3 nucleotides: TGTGCCAGCACCCCCCGGGGATACGGCTACACCTTC.

The gene calls are TRBV5-6 and TRBJ2-6; maybe TRBD2 (5 bases). This CDR3 comprises 17 residues. Trimming took off 5 bases at V and 0 bases at J, with 15 bases between the two ends. Germline values: CDR1 SGHDT, CDR2 YYEEEE. The CDR3 region is CASRREEGSSGANVLTF. The CDR3 region has the DNA TGTGCCAGCAGACGCGAAGAGGGAAGCTCTGGGGCCAACGTCCTGACTTTC.

Turning to this clone: A much more abundant neighbour one base away suggests this may be a read error. V gene TRBV2 combines with J gene TRBJ2-2, with D maybe TRBD1 (6 bases). The germline CDR1 and CDR2 sequences are SNHLY and FYNNEI. V dropped 6 bases and J dropped 3 bases, with 8 bases sitting between them. The CDR3 loop spans 13 amino acids. The CDR3 protein is CASRAGDTGELFF. The CDR3 DNA is TGTGCCAGCAGGGCAGGGGACACCGGGGAGCTGTTTTTT. The variable domain in full, completed from reference TRBV2 and TRBJ2-2, reads EPEVTQTPSHQVTQMGQEVILRCVPISNHLYFYWYRQILGQKVEFLVSFYNNEISEKSEIFDDQFSVERPDGSNFTLKIRSTKLEDSAMYFCASRAGDTGELFFGEGSRLTVL.

This chain joins TRBV10-3 and TRBJ2-5; the D gene is possibly TRBD2 (7 bases). The V and J ends lost 6 bases and 3 bases respectively, with 11 bases between them. The CDR3 is 13 residues long. Germline CDR1 and CDR2: ENHRY and SYGVKD. The CDR3 loop is CAISGGLKETQYF. Here the CDR3 DNA reads TGTGCCATCAGCGGGGGGCTTAAAGAGACCCAGTACTTC.

The chain joins TRBV27 to TRBJ2-7; tentatively, D is TRBD2 (6 bases). Germline CDR1 MNHEY, CDR2 SMNVEV (reference sequence). This CDR3 comprises 15 residues. The V end lost 3 bases, the J end lost 0 bases, and 12 bases lay between the germline ends. Here the CDR3 reads CASSLGGVSSYEQYF. Written as DNA, the CDR3 is TGTGCCAGCAGTTTGGGCGGGGTGAGCTCCTACGAGCAGTACTTC.

The J gene is TRBJ1-4, the V gene TRBV30; D is ambiguous. Trimming cost V 2 bases and J 8 bases, with 12 bases left between them. From germline, CDR1 is GTSNPN and CDR2 SVGIG (reference sequence). The CDR3 is 13 amino acids. The CDR3 spells CAWSPGGFEKLFF. For the CDR3, the DNA is TGTGCCTGGAGTCCCGGAGGGTTCGAAAAACTGTTTTTT.

The chain combines TRBV25-1 with TRBJ1-4, with 8 positions matching TRBD1. Trimming at V came to 1 base and at J to 0 bases, leaving 4 bases not matched to a gene. The CDR3 consists of 17 residues. Germline assignment: CDR1 MGHDK and CDR2 SYGVNS. Written as DNA, the CDR3 is TGTGCCAGCAGTGAATTGGGACAGGTTGCAACTAATGAAAAACTGTTTTTT. This codes for CASSELGQVATNEKLFF.

The CDR3 protein is CASSRGGKGAETQYF. For the CDR3, the DNA is TGTGCCAGCAGCCGGGGCGGGAAGGGTGCGGAGACCCAGTACTTC. The V gene is TRBV11-3, the J gene TRBJ2-5; weak D call: TRBD2 (6 bases). V dropped 5 bases and J dropped 5 bases, with 18 bases sitting between them. Germline V gene data show CDR1 as SGHNT and CDR2 as YENEEA. The CDR3 sequence is 15 residues long.

The chain couples TRBV2 to TRBJ2-6, with D uncertain. This CDR3 contains 16 residues. The germline V gene has CDR1 SNHLY and CDR2 FYNNEI. The V gene lost 4 bases and the J gene lost 0 bases, with 10 bases spanning the gap. CDR3 region: CASSGGSSSGANVLTF. The CDR3 region has the DNA TGTGCCAGCAGTGGAGGCAGTTCCTCTGGGGCCAACGTCCTGACTTTC.

The chain combines TRBV19 with TRBJ2-7; 8 positions match TRBD1. V was clipped by 4 bases and J by 3 bases; unmatched bases: 8. The CDR3 has 15 amino acids. Germline V gene lookup returns CDR1 LNHDA and CDR2 SQIVND (reference sequence). As DNA, the CDR3 is TGTGCCAGTAGTACCCAGGGGGCGCCTGGCTACGAGCAGTACTTC. This encodes CASSTQGAPGYEQYF.